This T cell receptor (beta chain) was captured in a study of somatic mutations in cytotoxic T cells in rheumatoid arthritis. This CDR3 is built from 16 residues. The germline CDR1 and CDR2 sequences are SGHTA and FQGNSA. Trimming removed 4 bases from V and 16 bases from J; junction bases left unmatched: 21. Only one count was recorded for this clone. Assay used: immunoSEQ multiplex PCR; TCRdb lists only in-frame clones, some missing. The sample has 4,000 to 5,000 clones, over 60% seen once. This chain uses TRBV7-2 with TRBJ2-1; 8 bases line up with TRBD2. This clonotype originated in an adult with rheumatoid arthritis. Material: CD8+ T cells sorted from blood. The chain's CDR3 is CASSSGRGKLAAAIFF. As DNA, the CDR3 is TGTGCCAGCAGCTCCGGGCGGGGGAAACTAGCGGCTGCAATCTTCTTC.